This is a list of T cell receptor beta chains from one sample in a study of multiple sclerosis patients with progressive multifocal leukoencephalopathy. Sequencing was performed with immunoSEQ multiplex PCR; in TCRdb, only in-frame clones are kept and a portion is missing. Of under 40,000 clones listed, about 89% are singletons. The specimen sequenced was PBMCs. All receptors derive from a human donor with multiple sclerosis. The CDR3 runs from the conserved cysteine through the conserved F or W. A D gene is named only where the DNA matches it firmly. Only part of the rows carry a size: once, few, many, or a class if the clone is expanded.

CDR3 protein: CASSTQGASHYGYTF; CDR3 DNA: TGTGCCAGTAGTACCCAGGGGGCGTCGCACTATGGCTACACCTTC; D gene: TRBD1; J gene: TRBJ1-2; clone size: -; CDR3 length: 15; V gene: TRBV19
CDR3 protein: CASREGGATNEKLFF; CDR3 DNA: TGTGCCAGCAGGGAGGGCGGCGCAACTAATGAAAAACTGTTTTTT; D gene: -; J gene: TRBJ1-4; clone size: -; CDR3 length: 15; V gene: TRBV6-5
CDR3 protein: CSAIRDVRNIQYF; CDR3 DNA: TGCAGCGCTATCCGGGACGTACGAAACATTCAGTACTTC; D gene: -; J gene: TRBJ2-4; clone size: -; CDR3 length: 13; V gene: TRBV29-1
CDR3 protein: CASSSDGSSYNEQFF; CDR3 DNA: TGTGCCAGCAGCTCTGACGGGAGCTCCTACAATGAGCAGTTCTTC; D gene: -; J gene: TRBJ2-1; clone size: -; CDR3 length: 15; V gene: TRBV7-3
CDR3 protein: CASSPWAGEQFF; CDR3 DNA: TGTGCCAGCAGCCCCTGGGCCGGTGAGCAGTTCTTC; D gene: -; J gene: TRBJ2-1; clone size: -; CDR3 length: 12; V gene: TRBV5-4
CDR3 protein: CASSAGRWNTEAFF; CDR3 DNA: TGTGCCAGCAGCGCCGGACGGTGGAACACTGAAGCTTTCTTT; D gene: -; J gene: TRBJ1-1; clone size: -; CDR3 length: 14; V gene: TRBV7-8
CDR3 protein: CASSLALAGGNEQFF; CDR3 DNA: TGCGCCAGCAGCTTGGCACTAGCGGGAGGAAATGAGCAGTTCTTC; D gene: TRBD2; J gene: TRBJ2-1; clone size: -; CDR3 length: 15; V gene: TRBV5-1
CDR3 protein: CASSQDRTLGTGELFF; CDR3 DNA: TGCGCCAGCAGCCAAGACCGGACGCTGGGCACCGGGGAGCTGTTTTTT; D gene: -; J gene: TRBJ2-2; clone size: -; CDR3 length: 16; V gene: TRBV4-3
CDR3 protein: CASSYRGDTQYF; CDR3 DNA: TGTGCCAGCAGCTACAGGGGTGATACGCAGTATTTT; D gene: TRBD1; J gene: TRBJ2-3; clone size: -; CDR3 length: 12; V gene: TRBV7-2
CDR3 protein: CASSSDRAAYGYTF; CDR3 DNA: TGTGCCAGCAGCTCAGACAGGGCCGCGTATGGCTACACCTTC; D gene: TRBD1; J gene: TRBJ1-2; clone size: -; CDR3 length: 14; V gene: TRBV7-2
CDR3 protein: CASSQRWEAKNIQYF; CDR3 DNA: TGCGCCAGCAGCCAACGGTGGGAAGCCAAAAACATTCAGTACTTC; D gene: -; J gene: TRBJ2-4; clone size: -; CDR3 length: 15; V gene: TRBV4-3
CDR3 protein: CASSPDRGWGYTF; CDR3 DNA: TGCGCCAGCAGCCCTGACAGGGGTTGGGGCTACACCTTC; D gene: TRBD1; J gene: TRBJ1-2; clone size: -; CDR3 length: 13; V gene: TRBV4-3
CDR3 protein: CASSQLPREGTAGELFF; CDR3 DNA: TGCGCCAGCAGCCAGCTGCCTCGGGAGGGAACCGCCGGGGAGCTGTTTTTT; D gene: TRBD2; J gene: TRBJ2-2; clone size: -; CDR3 length: 17; V gene: TRBV4-3
CDR3 protein: CASRETGGLETQYF; CDR3 DNA: TGTGCCAGCAGGGAGACAGGGGGCCTGGAGACCCAGTACTTC; D gene: TRBD1; J gene: TRBJ2-5; clone size: -; CDR3 length: 14; V gene: TRBV6-1
CDR3 protein: CASSAQRGSSYNEQFF; CDR3 DNA: TGTGCCAGCAGCGCTCAACGAGGGAGCTCCTACAATGAGCAGTTCTTC; D gene: -; J gene: TRBJ2-1; clone size: -; CDR3 length: 16; V gene: TRBV9
CDR3 protein: CASSSFDNRGLGEAFF; CDR3 DNA: TGTGCCAGCAGTTCCTTCGATAACAGGGGGCTTGGTGAAGCTTTCTTT; D gene: TRBD1; J gene: TRBJ1-1; clone size: -; CDR3 length: 16; V gene: TRBV28
CDR3 protein: CSVEGVVRGEAFF; CDR3 DNA: TGCAGCGTTGAAGGTGTGGTCCGGGGTGAAGCTTTCTTT; D gene: -; J gene: TRBJ1-1; clone size: -; CDR3 length: 13; V gene: TRBV29-1
CDR3 protein: CASFPGGADGYTF; CDR3 DNA: TGTGCCAGTTTTCCAGGGGGCGCGGATGGCTACACCTTC; D gene: TRBD1; J gene: TRBJ1-2; clone size: -; CDR3 length: 13; V gene: TRBV6-5
CDR3 protein: CASSWQGYEQYF; CDR3 DNA: TGTGCCAGCAGCTGGCAGGGGTACGAGCAGTACTTC; D gene: -; J gene: TRBJ2-7; clone size: -; CDR3 length: 12; V gene: TRBV7-8
CDR3 protein: CASSQNSYEQYF; CDR3 DNA: TGCGCCAGCAGCCAAAACTCCTACGAGCAGTACTTC; D gene: -; J gene: TRBJ2-7; clone size: -; CDR3 length: 12; V gene: TRBV4-1
CDR3 protein: CASSLARGGAQYF; CDR3 DNA: TGTGCCAGCAGCTTAGCCCGCGGTGGTGCGCAGTACTTC; D gene: -; J gene: TRBJ2-7; clone size: -; CDR3 length: 13; V gene: TRBV7-2
CDR3 protein: CAIRETGTSTEAFF; CDR3 DNA: TGTGCCATCAGGGAGACAGGGACTTCCACTGAAGCTTTCTTT; D gene: TRBD1; J gene: TRBJ1-1; clone size: -; CDR3 length: 14; V gene: TRBV10-3
CDR3 protein: CATSRGTGEKLFF; CDR3 DNA: TGTGCCACCAGCAGAGGGACGGGTGAAAAACTGTTTTTT; D gene: -; J gene: TRBJ1-4; clone size: -; CDR3 length: 13; V gene: TRBV15
CDR3 protein: CSVGSGLAEISGDTGELFF; CDR3 DNA: TGCAGCGTTGGCTCGGGACTAGCGGAGATAAGCGGCGACACCGGGGAGCTGTTTTTT; D gene: TRBD2; J gene: TRBJ2-2; clone size: -; CDR3 length: 19; V gene: TRBV29-1
CDR3 protein: CASSPFIRTEGNYEQYF; CDR3 DNA: TGTGCCAGCAGTCCTTTCATTAGAACGGAAGGGAACTACGAGCAGTACTTC; D gene: -; J gene: TRBJ2-7; clone size: few; CDR3 length: 17; V gene: TRBV27
CDR3 protein: CASSQGSADTQYF; CDR3 DNA: TGCGCCAGCAGCCAGGGGAGCGCCGATACGCAGTATTTT; D gene: -; J gene: TRBJ2-3; clone size: -; CDR3 length: 13; V gene: TRBV4-1
CDR3 protein: CASSPTPIGGERAYEQYF; CDR3 DNA: TGCGCCAGCAGCCCCACACCCATTGGGGGGGAGCGCGCCTACGAGCAGTACTTC; D gene: TRBD2; J gene: TRBJ2-7; clone size: -; CDR3 length: 18; V gene: TRBV4-1
CDR3 protein: CASSQGYTGNTIYF; CDR3 DNA: TGTGCCAGTAGCCAAGGGTACACTGGAAACACCATATATTTT; D gene: -; J gene: TRBJ1-3; clone size: few; CDR3 length: 14; V gene: TRBV19
CDR3 protein: CASSPKPGLAGVNSGPYEQYF; CDR3 DNA: TGTGCCAGCAGTCCGAAACCGGGACTAGCGGGAGTCAACAGTGGCCCCTACGAGCAGTACTTC; D gene: TRBD2; J gene: TRBJ2-7; clone size: -; CDR3 length: 21; V gene: TRBV27
CDR3 protein: CASSIGGRWTEAFF; CDR3 DNA: TGTGCCAGTAGTATCGGGGGGCGTTGGACTGAAGCTTTCTTT; D gene: -; J gene: TRBJ1-1; clone size: -; CDR3 length: 14; V gene: TRBV19
CDR3 protein: CASGPGGADTQYF; CDR3 DNA: TGCGCCAGCGGGCCGGGAGGGGCGGATACGCAGTATTTT; D gene: TRBD2; J gene: TRBJ2-3; clone size: -; CDR3 length: 13; V gene: TRBV10-1
CDR3 protein: CASSSNGQGNQPQHF; CDR3 DNA: TGTGCCAGCAGTTCAAACGGACAGGGCAATCAGCCCCAGCATTTT; D gene: TRBD1; J gene: TRBJ1-5; clone size: -; CDR3 length: 15; V gene: TRBV28
CDR3 protein: CASSPLGAGHTGELFF; CDR3 DNA: TGTGCCAGCTCACCCCTAGGAGCGGGCCACACCGGGGAGCTGTTTTTT; D gene: -; J gene: TRBJ2-2; clone size: -; CDR3 length: 16; V gene: TRBV18
CDR3 protein: CASILEARRNEQFF; CDR3 DNA: TGTGCCAGCATCCTTGAGGCCCGCAGAAATGAGCAGTTCTTC; D gene: -; J gene: TRBJ2-1; clone size: few; CDR3 length: 14; V gene: TRBV2
CDR3 protein: CASRDSGQAGEQYF; CDR3 DNA: TGTGCCAGCAGAGACTCGGGACAGGCGGGGGAGCAGTACTTC; D gene: TRBD1; J gene: TRBJ2-7; clone size: -; CDR3 length: 14; V gene: TRBV14
CDR3 protein: CASSQGRWTSHYEQYF; CDR3 DNA: TGCGCCAGCAGCCAGGGGCGGTGGACTAGCCACTACGAGCAGTACTTC; D gene: TRBD2; J gene: TRBJ2-7; clone size: once; CDR3 length: 16; V gene: TRBV4-1
CDR3 protein: CASSPPPAGGPNEQFF; CDR3 DNA: TGTGCCAGCAGCCCACCTCCGGCGGGAGGGCCTAATGAGCAGTTCTTC; D gene: TRBD2; J gene: TRBJ2-1; clone size: -; CDR3 length: 16; V gene: TRBV11-2
CDR3 protein: CSVDRRGNNEKLFF; CDR3 DNA: TGCAGCGTTGATCGTCGGGGTAATAATGAAAAACTGTTTTTT; D gene: -; J gene: TRBJ1-4; clone size: -; CDR3 length: 14; V gene: TRBV29-1
CDR3 protein: CSARQGPGYTF; CDR3 DNA: TGCAGTGCTCGACAGGGCCCCGGCTACACCTTC; D gene: TRBD1; J gene: TRBJ1-2; clone size: few; CDR3 length: 11; V gene: TRBV20-1